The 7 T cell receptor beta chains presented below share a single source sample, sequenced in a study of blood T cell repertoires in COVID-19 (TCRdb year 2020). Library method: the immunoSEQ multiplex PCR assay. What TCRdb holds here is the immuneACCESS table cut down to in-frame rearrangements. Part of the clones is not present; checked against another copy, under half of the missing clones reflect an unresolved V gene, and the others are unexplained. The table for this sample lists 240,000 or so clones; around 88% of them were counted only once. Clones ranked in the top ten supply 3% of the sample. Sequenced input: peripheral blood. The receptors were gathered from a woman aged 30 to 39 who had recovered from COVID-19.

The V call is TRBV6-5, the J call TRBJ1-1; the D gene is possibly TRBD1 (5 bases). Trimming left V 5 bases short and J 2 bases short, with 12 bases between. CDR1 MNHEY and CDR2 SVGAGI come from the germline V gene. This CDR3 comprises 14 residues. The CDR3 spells CASSPQGFNTEAFF. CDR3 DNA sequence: TGTGCCAGCAGTCCCCAGGGATTCAACACTGAAGCTTTCTTT.

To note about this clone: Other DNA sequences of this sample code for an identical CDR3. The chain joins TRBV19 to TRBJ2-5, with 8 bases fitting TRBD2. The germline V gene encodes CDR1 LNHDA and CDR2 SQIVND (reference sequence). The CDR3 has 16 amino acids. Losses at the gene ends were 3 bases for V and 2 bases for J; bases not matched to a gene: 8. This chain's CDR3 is CASSIVSSGGQETQYF. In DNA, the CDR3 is TGTGCCAGTAGTATCGTCTCCAGCGGGGGACAAGAGACCCAGTACTTC.

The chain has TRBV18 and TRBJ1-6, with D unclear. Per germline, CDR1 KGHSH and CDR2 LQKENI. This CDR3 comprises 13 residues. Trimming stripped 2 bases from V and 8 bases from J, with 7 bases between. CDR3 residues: CASSPFQDSPLHF. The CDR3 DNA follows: TGTGCCAGCTCACCATTTCAGGATTCACCCCTCCACTTT. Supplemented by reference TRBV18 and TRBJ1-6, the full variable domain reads NAGVMQNPRHLVRRRGQEARLRCSPMKGHSHVYWYRQLPEEGLKFMVYLQKENIIDESGMPKERFSAEFPKEGPSILRIQQVVRGDSAAYFCASSPFQDSPLHFGNGTRLTVT.

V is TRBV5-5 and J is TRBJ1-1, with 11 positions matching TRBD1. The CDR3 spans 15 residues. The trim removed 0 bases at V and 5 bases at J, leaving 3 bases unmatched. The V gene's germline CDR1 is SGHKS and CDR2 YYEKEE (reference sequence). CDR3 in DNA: TGTGCCAGCAGCTTGGGGACAGGGGGCCTAACTGAAGCTTTCTTT. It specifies CASSLGTGGLTEAFF.

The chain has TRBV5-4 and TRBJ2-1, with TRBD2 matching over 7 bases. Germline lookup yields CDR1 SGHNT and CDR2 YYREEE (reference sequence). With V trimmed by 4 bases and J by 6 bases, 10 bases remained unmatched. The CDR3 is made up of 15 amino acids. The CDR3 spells CASSVGGGAFNEQFF. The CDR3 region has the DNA TGTGCCAGCAGCGTTGGGGGAGGGGCGTTCAATGAGCAGTTCTTC.

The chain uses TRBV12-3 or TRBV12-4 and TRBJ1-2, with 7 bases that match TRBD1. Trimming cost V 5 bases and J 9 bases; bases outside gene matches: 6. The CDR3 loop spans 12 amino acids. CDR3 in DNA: TGTGCCAGCAGTACGACAGGGCGGAGCTACACCTTC. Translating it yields CASSTTGRSYTF.

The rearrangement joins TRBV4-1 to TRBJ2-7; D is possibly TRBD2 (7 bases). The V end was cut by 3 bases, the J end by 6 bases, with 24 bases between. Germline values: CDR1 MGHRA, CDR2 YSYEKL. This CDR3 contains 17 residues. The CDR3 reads CASSHPRSRGGRLEQYF. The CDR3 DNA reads TGCGCCAGCAGCCACCCCCGGTCGAGGGGGGGCCGGCTCGAGCAGTACTTC.